Below, one T cell receptor beta chain is given with its context. 60 Vbeta and 13 Jbeta primers were used in PCR. TCRdb's copy holds only in-frame clones and misses some; the assay was immunoSEQ multiplex PCR. Of 110,000 to 150,000 clones in the sample, 75% to 80% were seen once. These data belong to a study of cytomegalovirus exposure and HLA in healthy donors. Germline V gives CDR1 MNHEY, CDR2 SMNVEV (reference sequence). V lost 3 bases, J lost 7 bases, and 12 bases stayed unmatched. CDR3 length equals 17 residues. The sample consisted of PBMCs. The chain couples TRBV27 to TRBJ2-2; 9 bases agree with TRBD1. This clonotype was obtained from a woman aged 25-40 years in good health and CMV-seronegative. CDR3 coding DNA: TGTGCCAGCAGTTTCCGGGGACAGGGCCCCATTGGCGGGGAGCTGTTTTTT. This gives the protein CASSFRGQGPIGGELFF.